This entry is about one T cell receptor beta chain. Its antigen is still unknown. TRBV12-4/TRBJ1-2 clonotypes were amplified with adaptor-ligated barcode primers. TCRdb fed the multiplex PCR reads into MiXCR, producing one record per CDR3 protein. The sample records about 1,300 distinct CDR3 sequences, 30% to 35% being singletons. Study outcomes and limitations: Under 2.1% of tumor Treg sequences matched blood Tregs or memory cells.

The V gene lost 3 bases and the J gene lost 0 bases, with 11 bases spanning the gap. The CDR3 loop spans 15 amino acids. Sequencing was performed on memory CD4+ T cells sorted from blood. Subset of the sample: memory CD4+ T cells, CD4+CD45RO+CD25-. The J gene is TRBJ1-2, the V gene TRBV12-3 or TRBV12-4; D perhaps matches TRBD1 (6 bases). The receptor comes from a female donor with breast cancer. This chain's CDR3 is CASSFRRGANYGYTF. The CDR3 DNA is TGTGCCAGCAGTTTTCGCAGGGGAGCTAACTATGGCTACACCTTC.